This T cell receptor beta chain was found in a study of blood T cell dynamics during melanoma immunotherapy. Whole-study context: First-line therapy was either pembrolizumab or nivolumab with ipilimumab for metastatic melanoma.

The CDR3 extends over 16 amino acids. The germline V gene has CDR1 MNHEY and CDR2 SMNVEV (reference sequence). The germline V and J ends were trimmed by 5 bases and 0 bases, with 14 bases remaining between them. Generated by immunoSEQ multiplex PCR, the TCRdb table keeps only in-frame clones and is missing some. The table records tens of thousands of clones, 85% to 90% of them present only once. Time point denoted: pre-treatment baseline. Samples come from before therapy and from week 3 after the first blockade cycle. The chain joins TRBV27 to TRBJ2-1; no firm D call. Source: blood, taken from a patient treated with checkpoint blockade. This clonotype originated in a human donor with melanoma. The CDR3 sequence: CASSPLGLSSYNEQFF. CDR3 sequence (DNA): TGTGCCAGCAGTCCCCTAGGGCTGAGCTCCTACAATGAGCAGTTCTTC.